The 2 T cell receptor beta chains given below trace back to one sample, sequenced in a study of monozygotic twins with inflammatory bowel disease. TCRdb reprocessed the 5' RACE reads; each CDR3 protein has one entry and no DNA is given. The sample's table shows under 200,000 distinct CDR3 sequences. Sample: blood. The receptors originated from a human donor with ulcerative colitis or Crohn's disease, or a healthy co-twin of an affected twin (not recorded which).

V and J are TRBV7-8 and TRBJ1-2. Germline CDR1 and CDR2: SGHVS and FQNEAQ. The CDR3 is made up of 15 amino acids. The CDR3 loop is CASSLGVGSWGGYTF.

The V call is TRBV10-3, the J call TRBJ2-1; TCRdb calls TRBD1, which cannot be checked without DNA. Germline loops: CDR1 ENHRY, CDR2 SYGVKD. The CDR3 runs 17 residues. The CDR3 is CAISDLTGKRVNNEQFF.